This is a list of T cell receptor beta chains from one sample in a study of tumor-infiltrating lymphocytes in primary liver carcinoma. TCRdb reprocessed the multiplex PCR reads with MiXCR, giving one entry per CDR3 protein. The data hold tens of thousands of distinct CDR3 sequences, with just over 70% observed a single time. The sample was liver tumor tissue from sampling region 5. The receptors come from a man in his forties with primary liver carcinoma and hepatitis B virus infection. CDR3s include the opening cysteine and the closing phenylalanine or tryptophan. A D gene is named only where the DNA matches it firmly. Clone size, where shown, is once, few, many, or a class for clones that have expanded.

>NA|TRBV11-2|TRBD2|TRBJ2-5
CASSTGLAGVETQYF
TGTGCCAGCAGCACGGGACTAGCGGGAGTGGAGACCCAGTACTTC
>NA|TRBV28|NA|TRBJ1-2
CASSTEGAVHHLYGYIF
TGTGCCAGCAGTACGGAAGGGGCTGTCCACCACTTATATGGCTACATCTTC
>NA|TRBV10-2|TRBD1|TRBJ1-1
CACSGQGADEAFF
TGCGCCTGCAGCGGACAGGGGGCAGATGAAGCCTTCTTT
>once|TRBV11-2|NA|TRBJ2-7
CASSSLGSLYEQYF
TGTGCCAGCAGCTCCTTGGGTAGCTTATACGAGCAGTACTTC
>NA|TRBV12-3/TRBV12-4|NA|TRBJ1-1
CASSLPGARTEAFF
TGTGCCAGCAGTTTACCAGGGGCGAGGACTGAAGCTTTCTTT
>many|TRBV6-5|NA|TRBJ1-2
CASSYGGLGTYGYTF
TGTGCCAGCAGTTATGGGGGGCTTGGCACCTATGGCTACACCTTC
>few|TRBV16|NA|TRBJ2-1
CASSRLGLAPSWNEQFF
TGTGCCAGCAGCCGCCTCGGGCTAGCCCCTTCATGGAATGAGCAGTTCTTC
>NA|TRBV12-3/TRBV12-4|NA|TRBJ1-5
CASSFHWTGLNQSQHF
TGTGCCAGCAGTTTCCACTGGACGGGCCTCAATCAGTCCCAGCATTTT
>NA|TRBV6-5|NA|TRBJ2-6
CASCLWTGMNAGANVLTF
TGTGCCAGCTGTCTTTGGACGGGGATGAATGCTGGGGCCAACGTCCTGACTTTC
>NA|TRBV4-2|NA|TRBJ2-1
CASNQVGPDDEQFF
TGTGCCAGCAACCAAGTGGGACCCGATGATGAGCAGTTCTTC
>many|TRBV7-9|NA|TRBJ2-7
CASSWDFSYEQYF
TGTGCCAGCAGCTGGGACTTTTCCTACGAGCAGTACTTC
>NA|TRBV4-1|NA|TRBJ1-5
CASSHGGGANQPQHF
TGCGCCAGCAGCCATGGTGGAGGGGCCAATCAACCCCAGCATTTT
>NA|TRBV10-2|NA|TRBJ2-5
CASSERLPIQETQYF
TGCGCCAGCAGTGAAAGACTGCCTATCCAAGAGACCCAGTACTTC
>NA|TRBV4-1|NA|TRBJ2-1
CASSHQRDNNNEQFF
TGCGCCAGCAGCCACCAGCGGGACAATAACAACGAGCAGTTCTTC
>NA|TRBV30|TRBD2|TRBJ2-1
CAWSVPGLAGHLNERFF
TGTGCCTGGAGTGTACCCGGACTAGCGGGGCATCTTAATGAGCGGTTCTTC
>NA|TRBV11-3|TRBD2|TRBJ2-1
CASSSLAGVDERFF
TGTGCCAGCAGCTCCCTAGCGGGAGTGGATGAGCGGTTCTTC
>once|TRBV6-5|TRBD2|TRBJ2-1
CASTYELAGHNEQFF
TGTGCCAGCACATATGAACTAGCGGGGCATAATGAGCAGTTCTTC
>NA|TRBV6-5|TRBD1|TRBJ2-7
CAVVGQQHFCELYF
TGTGCCGTCGTGGGACAGCAGCATTTCTGCGAGCTGTACTTC
>NA|TRBV10-3|NA|TRBJ1-2
CAISERASNYGGTF
TGTGCTATCAGTGAACGGGCGTCCAACTATGGCGGCACCTTC
>NA|TRBV12-3/TRBV12-4|TRBD1|TRBJ1-6
CASRLDRAYNSPFHF
TGTGCCAGCAGGCTCGACAGGGCCTATAATTCACCCTTCCACTTT
>many|TRBV24-1|NA|TRBJ2-1
CATRTGGHNEQFF
TGTGCCACCAGAACAGGTGGGCACAATGAGCAGTTCTTC
>few|TRBV28|NA|TRBJ2-3
CASRTDDTDTQYF
TGTGCCAGCAGAACGGACGACACAGATACGCAGTATTTT
>medium-sized|TRBV5-1|TRBD2|TRBJ2-7
CASSLTGLAVYEQYF
TGCGCCAGCAGCTTGACAGGTCTAGCGGTCTACGAGCAGTACTTC
>NA|TRBV7-3|NA|TRBJ2-3
CASSWTSYSTDTQYF
TGTGCCAGCAGCTGGACATCTTATAGCACAGATACGCAGTATTTT
>NA|TRBV4-1|NA|TRBJ2-1
CASSLYGNEQFF
TGCGCCAGTAGCCTTTATGGCAATGAGCAGTTCTTC
>NA|TRBV5-1|NA|TRBJ2-1
CASSLANSYNEQFF
TGCGCCAGCAGCTTGGCCAACTCCTACAATGAGCAGTTCTTC
>NA|TRBV11-2|NA|TRBJ2-7
CTSTQYSGGGYELYF
TGTACCAGCACCCAATATTCGGGAGGGGGCTACGAGCTGTACTTC
>NA|TRBV18|NA|TRBJ2-1
CASSPLLGSLGEQFF
TGTGCCAGCTCACCACTTCTTGGGTCCTTGGGTGAGCAGTTCTTC
>NA|TRBV11-2|NA|TRBJ2-6
CASSLGPRYSSGANVLTF
TGTGCCAGCAGCTTAGGACCAAGGTACAGCTCTGGGGCCAACGTCCTGACTTTC
>NA|TRBV11-2|NA|TRBJ2-5
CASSLVQASGQDTQYF
TGTGCCAGCAGCTTAGTCCAGGCAAGCGGGCAAGATACCCAGTACTTC
>once|TRBV11-2|NA|TRBJ2-3
CTSSSRDSTDTQYF
TGTACCAGCAGCTCCCGGGACAGCACAGATACGCAGTATTTT
>NA|TRBV6-5|TRBD1|TRBJ2-6
CVSSLWTGMKAGANVLTF
TGTGTCAGCAGTCTCTGGACAGGGATGAAGGCTGGGGCCAACGTCCTGACTTTC
>once|TRBV6-5|NA|TRBJ2-7
CASSYRYPRSYDQYF
TGTGCCAGCAGTTACCGGTACCCCAGATCCTACGACCAGTACTTC
>few|TRBV5-4|NA|TRBJ2-1
CASSLSNGQFF
TGTGCCAGCAGCTTAAGTAATGGGCAGTTCTTC
>NA|TRBV11-2|NA|TRBJ2-7
CASNLTVTAYEQYF
TGTGCCAGCAACTTGACTGTCACTGCCTACGAGCAGTACTTC
>NA|TRBV6-5|TRBD2|TRBJ2-7
CASSYGEGYEQYF
TGTGCAAGCAGTTACGGGGAGGGCTACGAGCAGTACTTC
>NA|TRBV7-2|NA|TRBJ2-1
CASNLVASGNEQFF
TGTGCCAGCAACTTAGTGGCAAGCGGAAATGAGCAGTTCTTC
>NA|TRBV6-1|NA|TRBJ2-7
CASSEAPGPGYEQYF
TGTGCCAGCAGTGAAGCGCCGGGACCGGGCTACGAACAGTACTTC
>many|TRBV6-5|NA|TRBJ2-3
CASSYKDLKDTQYF
TGTGCCAGCAGTTACAAGGACTTAAAAGATACGCAGTATTTT
>NA|TRBV11-3|TRBD2|TRBJ2-2
CASSRRLAGGSGEPFF
TGTGCCAGCAGCAGACGACTAGCGGGAGGCTCCGGGGAGCCGTTTTTC
>NA|TRBV11-2|NA|TRBJ2-5
CASSLEPDMGLEETQYF
TGTGCCAGCAGCTTAGAGCCGGATATGGGGTTAGAAGAGACCCAGTACTTC
>few|TRBV5-1|NA|TRBJ2-7
CASKRIAAPNEQYF
TGCGCCAGCAAAAGGATAGCGGCCCCCAACGAGCAGTACTTC
>NA|TRBV20-1|NA|TRBJ2-7
CSARTGIGTSYEQYF
TGCAGTGCTAGGACCGGGATTGGGACGTCCTACGAGCAGTACTTC
>once|TRBV7-9|NA|TRBJ1-5
CASSHSNQSQHF
TGTGCCAGCAGTCATAGCAATCAGTCCCAGCACTTT
>NA|TRBV12-3/TRBV12-4|TRBD2|TRBJ2-5
CAGTFRLAGYQETQYF
TGTGCCGGCACTTTTCGACTAGCGGGATACCAAGAGACCCAGTACTTC
>NA|TRBV12-3/TRBV12-4|NA|TRBJ1-1
CASTDGVMNTKAFF
TGTGCCAGCACCGACGGAGTCATGAACACTAAAGCTTTCTTC
>NA|TRBV30|NA|TRBJ2-2
CAYLGLSSARELFF
TGTGCCTATCTGGGACTGAGCAGCGCCAGGGAGCTGTTTTTT
>NA|TRBV7-9|NA|TRBJ2-2
CASSLGTNIGELFF
TGTGCCAGCAGCTTAGGGACAAACATCGGGGAGCTGTTTTTC
>NA|TRBV4-1|TRBD1|TRBJ2-2
CASSRRQGEAGELFF
TGCGCCAGCAGTCGGAGACAGGGAGAAGCCGGGGAGCTGTTTTTT
>NA|TRBV4-2|NA|TRBJ2-1
CASSHQSRDIYNGQFF
TGCGCCAGCAGCCACCAGTCCCGGGACATCTACAATGGGCAGTTCTTC
>NA|TRBV29-1|TRBD1|TRBJ2-7
CSAAYRGRGYEQCF
TGCAGCGCAGCCTACAGGGGGCGAGGCTACGAGCAGTGCTTC
>NA|TRBV11-3|NA|TRBJ2-2
CASSFSLAPGELFF
TGTGCCAGTAGCTTTAGCCTAGCGCCAGGGGAGCTGTTTTTT
>NA|TRBV11-3|TRBD1|TRBJ2-1
CASGPGTAHGAQFF
TGTGCCAGCGGCCCCGGGACAGCGCATGGTGCCCAGTTCTTC
>few|TRBV28|TRBD1|TRBJ2-7
CASRLDRGAYEQYF
TGTGCCAGCAGGCTGGACAGGGGGGCCTACGAGCAGTACTTC
>many|TRBV28|TRBD1|TRBJ2-2
CASWDSNTGELFF
TGTGCCAGCTGGGACAGTAACACCGGGGAGCTGTTTTTT